The rows below give T cell receptor beta chains drawn from one sample of a study of shared clonotypes between healthy human individuals. Assay: immunoSEQ multiplex PCR; the TCRdb copy retains only in-frame clones and omits some. The table lists about 1 million clones, around 76% of them singletons. The specimen was memory CD4+ T cells sorted from blood. The receptors derive from a man between 18 and 35 years old in good health. Each CDR3 is given with its conserved first and last residue. Fields, in order: V gene, D gene, clone size, J gene, CDR3 protein, CDR3 DNA. D genes are given only for firm matches. Clone size is shown for a subset of rows, as once, few, many or a class of expanded clone.

v_gene: TRBV6-1
d_gene: -
abundance: -
j_gene: TRBJ1-6
CDR3aa: CASGGSPLHF
CDR3nt: TGTGCCAGTGGTGGTTCACCCCTCCACTTT

v_gene: TRBV6-1
d_gene: -
abundance: -
j_gene: TRBJ1-2
CDR3aa: CASSEYEGMGYGYTF
CDR3nt: TGTGCCAGCAGTGAATACGAGGGGATGGGCTATGGCTACACCTTC

v_gene: TRBV2
d_gene: TRBD1
abundance: -
j_gene: TRBJ2-2
CDR3aa: CASRGGTGLTGELFF
CDR3nt: TGTGCCAGCAGGGGGGGGACAGGGCTTACCGGGGAGCTGTTTTTT

v_gene: TRBV9
d_gene: TRBD1
abundance: -
j_gene: TRBJ1-2
CDR3aa: CASSVGTGTVYGYTF
CDR3nt: TGTGCCAGCAGCGTAGGCACCGGGACAGTCTATGGCTACACCTTC

v_gene: TRBV6-1
d_gene: -
abundance: -
j_gene: TRBJ2-5
CDR3aa: CATQTGSSAQYF
CDR3nt: TGTGCCACCCAAACAGGGTCCTCGGCCCAGTACTTC

v_gene: TRBV5-4
d_gene: -
abundance: -
j_gene: TRBJ1-1
CDR3aa: CASSLETGANTEAFF
CDR3nt: TGTGCCAGCAGCTTGGAAACGGGGGCGAACACTGAAGCTTTCTTT

v_gene: TRBV6-6
d_gene: -
abundance: -
j_gene: TRBJ1-5
CDR3aa: CASKGTEGGFQPQHF
CDR3nt: TGTGCCAGCAAAGGGACGGAGGGAGGTTTTCAGCCCCAGCATTTT

v_gene: TRBV7-3
d_gene: TRBD1
abundance: -
j_gene: TRBJ2-1
CDR3aa: CASSLTGGIDEQFF
CDR3nt: TGTGCCAGCAGCTTAACAGGGGGCATCGATGAGCAGTTCTTC

v_gene: TRBV28
d_gene: TRBD2
abundance: -
j_gene: TRBJ2-7
CDR3aa: CASSRLAGTYEQYF
CDR3nt: TGTGCCAGCAGTCGACTAGCGGGTACCTACGAGCAGTACTTC

v_gene: TRBV14
d_gene: -
abundance: many
j_gene: TRBJ2-7
CDR3aa: CASSRREGEQYF
CDR3nt: TGTGCCAGCAGCCGCAGGGAAGGCGAGCAGTACTTC

v_gene: TRBV7-9
d_gene: -
abundance: -
j_gene: TRBJ2-3
CDR3aa: CASSLARERNTQYF
CDR3nt: TGTGCCAGCAGCTTAGCACGGGAGAGGAATACGCAGTATTTT

v_gene: TRBV9
d_gene: -
abundance: many
j_gene: TRBJ2-3
CDR3aa: CASSPGYPPADTQYF
CDR3nt: TGTGCCAGCAGCCCGGGCTATCCTCCAGCAGATACGCAGTATTTT

v_gene: TRBV7-9
d_gene: -
abundance: -
j_gene: TRBJ2-5
CDR3aa: CASSLEGLPQETQYF
CDR3nt: TGTGCCAGCAGCTTAGAGGGACTCCCACAAGAGACCCAGTACTTC

v_gene: TRBV30
d_gene: -
abundance: -
j_gene: TRBJ2-7
CDR3aa: CAWKTGHEQYF
CDR3nt: TGTGCCTGGAAAACGGGACACGAGCAGTACTTC

v_gene: TRBV9
d_gene: TRBD1
abundance: -
j_gene: TRBJ1-3
CDR3aa: CASSNRDRASGNTIYF
CDR3nt: TGTGCCAGCAGCAACCGGGACAGGGCGTCCGGAAACACCATATATTTT

v_gene: TRBV7-2
d_gene: -
abundance: -
j_gene: TRBJ2-2
CDR3aa: CASSLQTNTGELFF
CDR3nt: TGTGCCAGCAGCTTACAGACGAACACCGGGGAGCTGTTTTTT

v_gene: TRBV7-2
d_gene: TRBD1
abundance: -
j_gene: TRBJ1-1
CDR3aa: CASRGRTGNTEAFF
CDR3nt: TGTGCCAGCAGGGGACGGACAGGGAACACTGAAGCTTTCTTT

v_gene: TRBV29-1
d_gene: -
abundance: -
j_gene: TRBJ1-1
CDR3aa: CSLGGGLEAFF
CDR3nt: TGCAGCCTAGGGGGAGGCCTTGAAGCTTTCTTT

v_gene: TRBV5-1
d_gene: -
abundance: -
j_gene: TRBJ1-4
CDR3aa: CASSFGTPSTNEKLFF
CDR3nt: TGCGCCAGCAGCTTCGGGACACCATCAACTAATGAAAAACTGTTTTTT

v_gene: TRBV6-5
d_gene: TRBD1
abundance: -
j_gene: TRBJ1-2
CDR3aa: CASSYSGTGADYGYTF
CDR3nt: TGTGCCAGCAGTTACTCCGGGACAGGGGCGGACTATGGCTACACCTTC

v_gene: TRBV19
d_gene: -
abundance: few
j_gene: TRBJ1-1
CDR3aa: CASSIRENTEAFF
CDR3nt: TGTGCCAGTAGTATCCGCGAGAACACTGAAGCTTTCTTT

v_gene: TRBV18
d_gene: -
abundance: -
j_gene: TRBJ1-2
CDR3aa: CASSPERGGSYTF
CDR3nt: TGTGCCAGCTCACCAGAAAGAGGGGGAAGCTACACCTTC

v_gene: TRBV11-2
d_gene: -
abundance: once
j_gene: TRBJ2-5
CDR3aa: CASTFSETQYF
CDR3nt: TGTGCCAGCACCTTCTCCGAGACCCAGTACTTC

v_gene: TRBV2
d_gene: TRBD2
abundance: -
j_gene: TRBJ2-7
CDR3aa: CASSVTGTSGGFYEQYF
CDR3nt: TGTGCCAGCAGCGTTACCGGGACTAGCGGGGGTTTCTACGAGCAGTACTTC

v_gene: TRBV14
d_gene: -
abundance: many
j_gene: TRBJ1-6
CDR3aa: CASSLETGIFSSSSYNSPLHF
CDR3nt: TGTGCCAGCAGCCTCGAGACTGGTATTTTTTCGTCGAGCTCCTATAATTCACCCCTCCACTTT

v_gene: TRBV5-6
d_gene: -
abundance: -
j_gene: TRBJ1-2
CDR3aa: CASSLGDGGYTF
CDR3nt: TGTGCCAGCAGCTTGGGGGACGGCGGCTACACCTTC

v_gene: TRBV27
d_gene: -
abundance: many
j_gene: TRBJ2-7
CDR3aa: CASSLWGRGNSPPYEQYF
CDR3nt: TGTGCCAGCAGTTTGTGGGGTAGGGGGAATAGCCCTCCTTACGAGCAGTACTTC

v_gene: TRBV6-1
d_gene: -
abundance: -
j_gene: TRBJ1-3
CDR3aa: CASRPQGTGNTIYF
CDR3nt: TGTGCCAGCAGGCCACAGGGAACTGGAAACACCATATATTTT

v_gene: TRBV15
d_gene: -
abundance: few
j_gene: TRBJ2-7
CDR3aa: CATSKGGVDSYEQYF
CDR3nt: TGTGCCACCAGCAAAGGGGGGGTGGACAGCTACGAGCAGTACTTC

v_gene: TRBV19
d_gene: TRBD2
abundance: -
j_gene: TRBJ2-5
CDR3aa: CASRKRAGGPGETQYF
CDR3nt: TGTGCCAGTAGGAAAAGAGCGGGAGGGCCGGGAGAGACCCAGTACTTC

v_gene: TRBV10-3
d_gene: -
abundance: -
j_gene: TRBJ1-2
CDR3aa: CAIRWEGDYGYTF
CDR3nt: TGTGCCATCAGATGGGAGGGAGACTATGGCTACACCTTC

v_gene: TRBV5-1
d_gene: -
abundance: -
j_gene: TRBJ2-1
CDR3aa: CASSLSGNSYNEQFF
CDR3nt: TGCGCCAGCAGCCTTAGCGGTAACTCCTACAATGAGCAGTTCTTC

v_gene: TRBV4-1
d_gene: TRBD1
abundance: -
j_gene: TRBJ1-4
CDR3aa: CASSQDRAIREKLFF
CDR3nt: TGCGCCAGCAGCCAGGACAGGGCGATAAGGGAAAAACTGTTTTTT